These T cell receptor beta chains were read from a single sample in a study of cytotoxic CD8 clonotypes in ibrutinib-treated CLL. Produced via immunoSEQ multiplex PCR; TCRdb's table is partial and in-frame only. The sample carries some 300,000 clones, around four fifths recorded once. The sample consisted of PBMCs, taken before ibrutinib treatment. The receptors come from a human donor with chronic lymphocytic leukemia. Both conserved end residues are part of each CDR3. Each record gives: J gene, clone size, D gene, V gene, CDR3 protein, CDR3 DNA. D genes are given only for firm matches. Rows give clone size only sometimes, using once, few, many, or a class for an expanded clone.

>TRBJ2-7|.|TRBD1|TRBV5-4
CASSLLGTGRDEQYF
TGTGCCAGCAGCTTGTTAGGGACAGGGCGCGACGAGCAGTACTTC
>TRBJ2-2|.|TRBD2|TRBV9
CASSGGTSGIRGELFF
TGTGCCAGCAGCGGGGGGACTAGCGGGATCCGAGGGGAGCTGTTTTTT
>TRBJ1-1|.|.|TRBV19
CASTQGENTEAFF
TGTGCCAGCACACAGGGTGAGAACACTGAAGCTTTCTTT
>TRBJ2-7|.|TRBD2|TRBV11-2
CASSTGLAGVSEQYF
TGTGCCAGCAGCACCGGACTAGCGGGAGTCTCCGAGCAGTACTTC
>TRBJ1-5|.|.|TRBV18
CASSPSGNYAQHF
TGTGCCAGCTCACCATCGGGAAATTATGCCCAGCATTTT
>TRBJ2-3|once|TRBD2|TRBV29-1
CSVASGRSDTQYF
TGCAGCGTCGCTAGCGGGAGATCAGATACGCAGTATTTT
>TRBJ2-7|.|.|TRBV20-1
CSARNYEQYF
TGCAGTGCAAGGAACTACGAGCAGTACTTC
>TRBJ2-1|.|.|TRBV2
CASSEGLNSYNEQFF
TGTGCCAGCAGTGAAGGCCTTAACTCCTACAATGAGCAGTTCTTC
>TRBJ2-5|once|.|TRBV9
CASSVGSGETQYF
TGTGCCAGCAGCGTAGGGAGCGGAGAGACCCAGTACTTC
>TRBJ2-7|.|.|TRBV27
CASSHRRASYEQYF
TGTGCCAGCAGCCACAGGAGAGCCTCCTACGAGCAGTACTTC
>TRBJ2-3|few|TRBD2|TRBV6-1
CASSVWTSGHGADTQYF
TGTGCCAGCAGTGTCTGGACTAGCGGGCACGGGGCAGATACGCAGTATTTT
>TRBJ2-3|.|TRBD2|TRBV9
CASSARLAGEWDTQYF
TGTGCCAGCAGCGCCCGACTAGCGGGTGAGTGGGATACGCAGTATTTT
>TRBJ2-7|.|TRBD2|TRBV7-3
CASSLLGGGPSEQYF
TGTGCCAGCAGCTTACTTGGGGGAGGGCCGAGCGAGCAGTACTTC
>TRBJ2-7|.|TRBD2|TRBV10-3
CAIRILAGGSYEQYF
TGTGCCATCAGGATACTAGCGGGGGGCTCCTACGAGCAGTACTTC
>TRBJ1-2|many|.|TRBV19
CASSIGPGNNYGYTF
TGTGCCAGTAGTATTGGGCCAGGTAATAACTATGGCTACACCTTC
>TRBJ2-1|.|.|TRBV7-6
CASSARDVRSYNEQFF
TGTGCCAGCAGCGCTCGGGACGTAAGGTCCTACAATGAGCAGTTCTTC
>TRBJ2-2|.|TRBD2|TRBV5-6
CASSLAMVAGAGELFF
TGTGCCAGCAGCTTGGCCATGGTAGCGGGAGCCGGGGAGCTGTTTTTT
>TRBJ2-3|.|.|TRBV5-4
CASSLFTFSTDTQYF
TGTGCCAGCAGCTTGTTCACCTTCAGCACAGATACGCAGTATTTT
>TRBJ2-2|.|.|TRBV7-2
CASSPPGSTGELFF
TGTGCCAGCAGCCCCCCGGGGAGCACCGGGGAGCTGTTTTTT
>TRBJ2-5|few|.|TRBV25-1
CASSEPMLQETQYF
TGTGCCAGCAGTGAACCAATGCTACAAGAGACCCAGTACTTC
>TRBJ2-1|.|TRBD2|TRBV9
CASTTGGGRAVYNEQFF
TGTGCCAGCACCACCGGGGGAGGGAGGGCAGTCTACAATGAGCAGTTCTTC
>TRBJ2-3|.|.|TRBV20-1
CSASLDTQYF
TGCAGTGCTAGTTTAGATACGCAGTATTTT
>TRBJ1-2|.|.|TRBV6-6
CASSPPGGGYTF
TGTGCCAGCAGTCCCCCGGGTGGTGGCTACACCTTC
>TRBJ2-7|.|.|TRBV5-1
CASSLAGEIYEQYF
TGCGCCAGCAGCTTGGCGGGAGAGATCTACGAGCAGTACTTC
>TRBJ2-7|few|TRBD1|TRBV18
CASSPSPGQGGGISVGEQYF
TGTGCCAGCTCGCCGAGCCCGGGACAGGGGGGAGGAATTTCGGTGGGCGAGCAGTACTTC
>TRBJ2-3|.|TRBD2|TRBV10-2
CASSFASGRSEDTQYF
TGCGCCAGCAGTTTCGCTAGCGGGAGGAGTGAAGATACGCAGTATTTT
>TRBJ2-1|.|TRBD2|TRBV29-1
CSVEAGLAGNEQFF
TGCAGCGTTGAGGCGGGACTAGCGGGCAATGAGCAGTTCTTC